This T cell receptor beta chain appears in the sequencing data of a study of human T cells and chemical hapten exposure. Time point described: pre-sensitization, week 0. The treatment here: therapeutic diphenylcyclopropenone sensitization with weekly scalp DPC. Only a few counts were recorded for this clonotype. TCRdb recomputed calls from the RACE reads with MiXCR, one row per CDR3 protein. The sample lists about 120,000 distinct CDR3 sequences; approximately 12% were seen once. V was shortened by 6 bases and J by 9 bases, with 17 bases between the two germline ends. The CDR3 has 14 residues. In germline, CDR1 is SGHTA, CDR2 FQGNSA.

The rearrangement uses TRBV7-2 and TRBJ2-2; a weak D match, TRBD2 (5 bases). The sequences come from whole blood, collected in connection with sensitization to the hapten diphenylcyclopropenone (DPC). This clonotype originated in a woman under 30 with alopecia areata. Some clones in this sample may be carry-over from other donors' samples. CDR3 region: CASSIGFSSWELFF. The CDR3 DNA reads TGTGCCAGCAGTATAGGGTTCTCTAGCTGGGAGCTGTTTTTT.